This T cell receptor beta chain is from a study of beta chain features in type 1 diabetes. Points from the study as a whole: Still unanswered here is whether HLA type influences TCRB rearrangement. Within the patient group, naive, central memory and Treg TCRB repertoires appeared more similar to each other than within healthy donors. Moderate but significant shortening of TCRB CDR3s was recorded in all four CD4+ subsets from Type 1 diabetes patients.

Comments on this clone: Its matching antigen is unknown.

Since all of the isolated RNA was reverse transcribed, expressed TCRB transcripts were what got sequenced. The average output of naive, central memory and regulatory T cell samples was millions of reads. Measured with immunoSEQ multiplex PCR; TCRdb has only the in-frame clones, and not every one. The data show around 710,000 clones, with roughly 12% seen just once and around 0.12% held by the top ten. This TCR derives from a man aged 25-45 years with type 1 diabetes. The specimen was naive CD4+ T cells from blood.

The CDR3 DNA reads as TGTGCCAGCAGTGAAGTGCGAGTGACCGCGGGCTACACCTTC. It translates to CASSEVRVTAGYTF. The chain links TRBV25-1 to TRBJ1-2; the D is unclear. The CDR3 is 14 residues long. V shed 2 bases and J shed 8 bases, with 15 bases lying between them. Germline V gives CDR1 MGHDK, CDR2 SYGVNS.